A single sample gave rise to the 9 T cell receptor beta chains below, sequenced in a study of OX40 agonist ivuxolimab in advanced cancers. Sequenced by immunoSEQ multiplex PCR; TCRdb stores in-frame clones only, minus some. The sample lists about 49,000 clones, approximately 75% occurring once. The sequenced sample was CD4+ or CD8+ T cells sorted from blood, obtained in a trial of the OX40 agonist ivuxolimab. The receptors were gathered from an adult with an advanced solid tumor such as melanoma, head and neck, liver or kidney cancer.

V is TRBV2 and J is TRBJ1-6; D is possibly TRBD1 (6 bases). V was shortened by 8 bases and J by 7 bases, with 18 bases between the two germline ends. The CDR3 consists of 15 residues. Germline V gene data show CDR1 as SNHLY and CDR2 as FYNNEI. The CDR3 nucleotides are TGTGCCAGCGGGGGGGCAGGCCGTAGGAATTCACCCCTCCACTTT. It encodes CASGGAGRRNSPLHF.

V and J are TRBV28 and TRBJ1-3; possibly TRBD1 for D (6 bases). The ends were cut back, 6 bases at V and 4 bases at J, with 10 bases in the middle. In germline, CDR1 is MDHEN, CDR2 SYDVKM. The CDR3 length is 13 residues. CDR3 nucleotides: TGTGCCAGCAGGCAGGGGTCAGGAAACACCATATATTTT. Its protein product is CASRQGSGNTIYF.

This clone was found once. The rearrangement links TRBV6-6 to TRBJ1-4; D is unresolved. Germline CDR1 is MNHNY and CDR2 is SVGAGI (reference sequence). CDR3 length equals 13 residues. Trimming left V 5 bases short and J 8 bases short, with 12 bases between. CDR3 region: CASSEGWEEKLFF. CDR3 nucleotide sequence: TGTGCCAGCAGTGAGGGATGGGAAGAAAAACTGTTTTTT.

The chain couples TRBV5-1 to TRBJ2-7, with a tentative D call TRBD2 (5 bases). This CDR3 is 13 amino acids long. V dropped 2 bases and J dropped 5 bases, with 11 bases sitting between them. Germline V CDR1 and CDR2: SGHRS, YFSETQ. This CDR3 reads CASSFITRDEQYF. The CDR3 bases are TGCGCCAGCAGCTTTATCACGCGGGACGAGCAGTACTTC.

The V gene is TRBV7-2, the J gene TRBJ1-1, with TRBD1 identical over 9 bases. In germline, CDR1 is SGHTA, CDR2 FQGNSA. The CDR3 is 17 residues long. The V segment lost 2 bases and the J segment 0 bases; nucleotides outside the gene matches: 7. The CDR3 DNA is TGTGCCAGCAGCTTAAACAGGGGGCTCGGGATGAACACTGAAGCTTTCTTT. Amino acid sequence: CASSLNRGLGMNTEAFF.

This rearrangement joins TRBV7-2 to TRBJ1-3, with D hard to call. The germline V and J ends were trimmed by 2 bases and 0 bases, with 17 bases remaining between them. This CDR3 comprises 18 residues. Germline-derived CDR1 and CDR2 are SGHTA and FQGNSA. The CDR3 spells CASSLRSGAGNSGNTIYF. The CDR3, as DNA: TGTGCCAGCAGCTTAAGGTCGGGAGCGGGAAACTCTGGAAACACCATATATTTT.

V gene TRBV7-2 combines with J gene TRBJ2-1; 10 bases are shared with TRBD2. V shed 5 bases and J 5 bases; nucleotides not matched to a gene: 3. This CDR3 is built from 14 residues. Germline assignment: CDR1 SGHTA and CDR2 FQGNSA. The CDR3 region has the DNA TGTGCCAGCAGCCCTGGACTAGCGGACAATGAGCAGTTCTTC. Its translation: CASSPGLADNEQFF.

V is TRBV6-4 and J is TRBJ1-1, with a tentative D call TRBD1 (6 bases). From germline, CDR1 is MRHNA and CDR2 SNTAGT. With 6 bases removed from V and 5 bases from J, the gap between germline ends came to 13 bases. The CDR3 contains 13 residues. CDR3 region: CASSSYTGTEAFF. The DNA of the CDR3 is TGTGCCAGCAGCAGTTATACAGGGACTGAAGCTTTCTTT.

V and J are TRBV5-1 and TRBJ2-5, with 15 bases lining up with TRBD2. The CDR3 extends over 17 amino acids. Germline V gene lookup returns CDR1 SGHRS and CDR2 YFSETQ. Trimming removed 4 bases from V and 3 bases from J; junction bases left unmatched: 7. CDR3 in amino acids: CASSPGLAGGLKETQYF. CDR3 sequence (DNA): TGCGCCAGCAGCCCGGGACTAGCGGGGGGCCTAAAAGAGACCCAGTACTTC.